This T cell receptor (beta chain) originates from a study of T cells in Graves' hyperthyroidism and ophthalmopathy (dated by TCRdb to about 2019). For context, the study as a whole: Peripheral blood was collected at initial diagnosis, before any treatment. Prospective prediction of ophthalmopathy was tested in an independent validation cohort consisting of some 20 hyperthyroidism patients and about 17 patients who later progressed to ophthalmopathy. The paper describes TCR Vbeta CDR3 sequencing of around 130 peripheral blood samples, made up of 43 ophthalmopathy patients, roughly 80 hyperthyroidism patients and about 17 progressor patients. The 100 discovery patients were randomly split 7:3 into training and test sets. The study also compared thyroid tissue and blood T-cell repertoires from roughly 6 Graves' hyperthyroidism patients. Following sampling, methimazole starting at 30 mg daily was given to hyperthyroidism patients, and high-dose intravenous methylprednisolone was given to ophthalmopathy patients. TCR V-J signatures able to tell the groups apart were searched for in a discovery cohort of some 100 patients, of whom more than 40 had Graves' ophthalmopathy and some 60 had stable Graves' hyperthyroidism.

Summary of the overall study and its limitations: Most expanded thyroid clonotypes (frequency above 0.001) were also detected in blood, a finding suggesting that blood repertoires may reflect thyroid immune responses. In cross-validation, a model built on a 13 V-J signature told ophthalmopathy apart from stable hyperthyroidism with 85% to 90% sensitivity and roughly 81% specificity, and in testing the same model reached 80%/75%. In validation, progression to ophthalmopathy was predicted by the model with approximately 67% sensitivity and nearly 75% specificity, a median of about 6.8 months before onset. No statistical method was used to fix the sample size in advance, and group allocation was not hidden from the investigators.

This clonotype has a count of ten or more. The target of this receptor is not known. Per-base qualities were not stored, and no clone one base away is much larger. Amplification of TCR beta CDR3 regions was carried out from RNA transcripts. A first-round RT-PCR of the TCR CDR3 used the HTBI primer set with the Qiagen OneStep RT-PCR kit. The libraries were constructed in a second round of multiplex PCR and then size-selected and purified. Sequencing of the libraries was done on an Illumina HiSeq2000 using paired-end 100 bp reads. From the authors' description of their analysis: Raw data were processed with SOAPnuke, discarding reads with adapters, uncalled bases, mean Phred below 15, or no exact constant-primer or identifier match. COPE v1.2.5 was used to merge high-quality paired reads, and clonotypes were defined as unique nucleotide sequences. MiTCR v1.1 was used to align the clonotypes against IMGT TRBV, TRBD and TRBJ reference segments. Analysis was restricted to V-J combinations with a frequency above 0.0001, which covered about 99% of repertoires. A TCS score was defined as the ratio of F50 (clonal expansion) to E x V (chaos), with BLOSUM62-based TCRdist applied between CDR3 peptides within each V-J. Welch's t-statistics and random forest reduced approximately 520 V-J features to roughly 13, which were used in a naive Bayes classifier (R e1071). Thyroid-blood repertoire similarity was quantified with the Morisita-Horn index. In TCRdb, the public reads were trimmed at Q25 with fastp and aligned with MiXCR, with productive beta chains retained. Each entry is one CDR3 protein sequence, shown with its most common DNA and genes. What appears here as the V and J calls and clone size reflects TCRdb's work, not the paper's. Counted in this sample were fewer than 650,000 distinct CDR3 sequences; roughly 15% of them appeared once. Together, the top ten hold over 3.5% of the sample.

From its cysteine to its phenylalanine, the CDR3 spans 17 amino acids. Kept here is only the CDR3 DNA, which spans 51 bases and is read in frame from base 1. CDR1 and CDR2 are read off the germline V gene as MDHEN and SYDVKM. Trimming at the junction amounts to 4 bases on V and 1 base on J, and the germline ends lie 19 bases apart. Ophthalmopathy patients had moderately to severely active disease, Clinical Activity Score of at least 3, NOSPECS grade of at least 4, and duration under 3 months. Any patient with an uncontrolled infection, another autoimmune disease, pregnancy or lactation was excluded. Diagnoses were based on clinical symptoms, serum thyroxine and TRAb, thyroid ultrasound and orbital computed tomography. PBMCs were separated from roughly 10 ml of fresh peripheral blood using Ficoll-Paque density gradient centrifugation. Trizol reagent was used to extract total RNA, and RNA quality was then checked on an Agilent 2100 Bioanalyzer.

The sequence was collected from a middle-aged woman with Graves' ophthalmopathy. The chain links TRBV28 with TRBJ2-5; the D gene is tentatively TRBD1 or TRBD2, each matching 6 bases. The source material was blood. The CDR3 protein sequence reads: CASSSPRGRGAQETQYF. At the DNA level, the sequence is TGTGCCAGCAGTTCCCCCCGGGGGCGCGGGGCCCAAGAGACCCAGTACTTC.